This TCR beta chain was observed in a study of low-dose radiotherapy and immunotherapy resistance in tumors. At the level of the study: Both TCRalpha and TCRbeta chains were reverse transcribed with V-gene-specific primers.

The table lists this clonotype with many counts. Time point of the sample: before trial treatment. Advanced solid tumors lacking tumor-infiltrating lymphocytes characterized eligible patients. Amplification of TCRs used a constant-region primer and V-primer adapter for 20 PCR cycles. MiXCR, applied by TCRdb to the reads, yields one record per CDR3 protein. The sample has tens of thousands of distinct CDR3 sequences, 12% seen once. V was pared by 0 bases and J by 4 bases, with 3 bases between. The CDR3 is 13 amino acids. The material sequenced was PBMCs, taken before treatment. This TCR came from a female donor with ovarian cancer. The chain couples TRBV12-3 or TRBV12-4 to TRBJ2-2, with D uncertain. The CDR3 sequence is CASSLAVTGELFF. The CDR3 region has the DNA TGTGCCAGCAGTTTAGCGGTCACCGGGGAGCTGTTTTTT.